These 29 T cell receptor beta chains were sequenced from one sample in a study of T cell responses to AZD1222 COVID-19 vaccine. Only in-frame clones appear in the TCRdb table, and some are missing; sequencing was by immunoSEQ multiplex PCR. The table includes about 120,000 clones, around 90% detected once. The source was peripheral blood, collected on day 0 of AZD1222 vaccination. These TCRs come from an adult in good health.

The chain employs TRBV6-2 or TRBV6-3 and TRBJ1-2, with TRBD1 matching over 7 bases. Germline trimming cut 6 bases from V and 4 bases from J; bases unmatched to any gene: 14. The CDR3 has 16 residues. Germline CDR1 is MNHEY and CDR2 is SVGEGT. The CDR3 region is CASSPRVGTAIYGYTF. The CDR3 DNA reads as TGTGCCAGCAGCCCCCGGGTCGGGACAGCTATCTATGGCTACACCTTC.

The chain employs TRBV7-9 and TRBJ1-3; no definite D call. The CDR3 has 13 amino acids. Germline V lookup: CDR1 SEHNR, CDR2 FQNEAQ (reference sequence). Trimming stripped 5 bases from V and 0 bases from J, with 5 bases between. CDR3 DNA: TGTGCCAGCAGCGCTAGCTCTGGAAACACCATATATTTT. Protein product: CASSASSGNTIYF.

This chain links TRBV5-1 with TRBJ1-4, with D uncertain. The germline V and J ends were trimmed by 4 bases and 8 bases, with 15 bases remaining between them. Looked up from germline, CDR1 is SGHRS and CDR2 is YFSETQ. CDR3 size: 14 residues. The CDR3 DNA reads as TGCGCCAGCAGCAAGACCGGATCGGAAGAAAAACTGTTTTTT. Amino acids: CASSKTGSEEKLFF.

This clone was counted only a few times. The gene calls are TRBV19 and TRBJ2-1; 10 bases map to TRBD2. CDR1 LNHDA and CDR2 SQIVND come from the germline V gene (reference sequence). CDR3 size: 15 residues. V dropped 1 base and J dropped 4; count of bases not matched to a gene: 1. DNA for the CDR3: TGTGCCAGTAGTATAGGGACTAGCGGTTACAATGAGCAGTTCTTC. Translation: CASSIGTSGYNEQFF.

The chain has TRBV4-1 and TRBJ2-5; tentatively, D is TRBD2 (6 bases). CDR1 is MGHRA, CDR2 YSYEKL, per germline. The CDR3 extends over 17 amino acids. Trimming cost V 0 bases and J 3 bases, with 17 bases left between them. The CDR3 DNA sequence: TGCGCCAGCAGCCAAGATCGATGGGGGGTCGGTAAAGAGACCCAGTACTTC. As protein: CASSQDRWGVGKETQYF.

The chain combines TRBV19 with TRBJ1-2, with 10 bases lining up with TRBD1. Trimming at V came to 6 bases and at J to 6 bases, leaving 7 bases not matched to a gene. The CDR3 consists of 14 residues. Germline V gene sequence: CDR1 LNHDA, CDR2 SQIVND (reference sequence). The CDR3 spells CASSRDRGLDGYTF. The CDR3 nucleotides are TGTGCCAGTAGCCGGGACAGGGGCTTGGATGGCTACACCTTC.

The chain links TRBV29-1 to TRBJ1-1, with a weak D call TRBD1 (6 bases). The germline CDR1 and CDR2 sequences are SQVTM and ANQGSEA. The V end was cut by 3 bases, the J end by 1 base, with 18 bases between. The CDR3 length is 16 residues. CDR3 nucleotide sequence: TGCAGCGTTGAGGGGGGAACAGGGAGGCGGAACACTGAAGCTTTCTTT. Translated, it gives CSVEGGTGRRNTEAFF.

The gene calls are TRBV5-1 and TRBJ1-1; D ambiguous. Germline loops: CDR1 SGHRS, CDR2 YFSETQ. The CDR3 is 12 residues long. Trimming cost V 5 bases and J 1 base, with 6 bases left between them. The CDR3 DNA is TGCGCCAGCAGGCAGGAGAACACTGAAGCTTTCTTT. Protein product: CASRQENTEAFF.

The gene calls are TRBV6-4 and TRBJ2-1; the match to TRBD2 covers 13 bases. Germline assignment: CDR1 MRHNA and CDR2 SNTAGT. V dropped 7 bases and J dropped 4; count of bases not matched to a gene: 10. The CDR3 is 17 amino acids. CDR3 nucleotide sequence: TGTGCCAGCACCACAAGAGGGACTAGCGGGGATTACAATGAGCAGTTCTTC. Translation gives CASTTRGTSGDYNEQFF.

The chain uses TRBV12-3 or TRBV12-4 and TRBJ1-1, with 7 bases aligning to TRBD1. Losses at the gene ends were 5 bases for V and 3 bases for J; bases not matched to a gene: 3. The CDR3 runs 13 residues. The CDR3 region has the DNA TGTGCCAGCAGTCCCCAGGGGGACACTGAAGCTTTCTTT. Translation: CASSPQGDTEAFF.

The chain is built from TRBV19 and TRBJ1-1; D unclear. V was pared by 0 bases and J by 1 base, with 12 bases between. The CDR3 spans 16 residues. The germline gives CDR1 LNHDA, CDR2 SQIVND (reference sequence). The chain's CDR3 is CASSIDRRPPNTEAFF. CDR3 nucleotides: TGTGCCAGTAGTATAGATAGAAGACCCCCGAACACTGAAGCTTTCTTT.

The CDR3 nucleotides are TGTGCCAGCGTTCCTCCGGCGGGGGGGGAGACCCAGTACTTC. Translating gives CASVPPAGGETQYF. The rearrangement joins TRBV7-6 to TRBJ2-5; TRBD2 matches at 9 bases. Germline V gives CDR1 SGHVS, CDR2 FNYEAQ. The CDR3 totals 14 residues. V was clipped by 8 bases and J by 5 bases; unmatched bases: 9.

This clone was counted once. For the CDR3, the DNA is TGCGCCAGCAGCTTTGGCGGGACCACCTACGAGCAGTACTTC. This gives the protein CASSFGGTTYEQYF. The chain combines TRBV5-1 with TRBJ2-7, with D perhaps matching TRBD2 (6 bases). The CDR3 is 14 residues long. The germline V gene encodes CDR1 SGHRS and CDR2 YFSETQ. Trimming removed 2 bases at V and 2 bases at J, with 11 bases between.

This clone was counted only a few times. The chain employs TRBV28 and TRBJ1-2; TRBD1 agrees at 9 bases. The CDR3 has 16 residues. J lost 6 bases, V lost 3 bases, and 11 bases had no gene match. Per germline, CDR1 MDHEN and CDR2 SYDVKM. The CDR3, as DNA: TGTGCCAGCAGTTTTATATCCCTCACAGGGGGCGATGGCTACACCTTC. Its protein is CASSFISLTGGDGYTF.

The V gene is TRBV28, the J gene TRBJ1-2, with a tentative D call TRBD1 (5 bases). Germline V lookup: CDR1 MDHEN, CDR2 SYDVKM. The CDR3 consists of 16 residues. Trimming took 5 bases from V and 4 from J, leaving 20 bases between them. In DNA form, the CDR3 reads TGTGCCAGCAGTCACGCCGAGCGTCCAGGGCCCTATGGCTACACCTTC. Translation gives CASSHAERPGPYGYTF.

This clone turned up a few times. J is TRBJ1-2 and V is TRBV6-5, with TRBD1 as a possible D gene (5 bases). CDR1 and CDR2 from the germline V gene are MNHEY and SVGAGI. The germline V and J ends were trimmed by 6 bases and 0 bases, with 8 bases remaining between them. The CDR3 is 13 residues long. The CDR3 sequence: CASRMTANYGYTF. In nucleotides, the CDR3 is TGTGCCAGCAGAATGACAGCTAACTATGGCTACACCTTC.

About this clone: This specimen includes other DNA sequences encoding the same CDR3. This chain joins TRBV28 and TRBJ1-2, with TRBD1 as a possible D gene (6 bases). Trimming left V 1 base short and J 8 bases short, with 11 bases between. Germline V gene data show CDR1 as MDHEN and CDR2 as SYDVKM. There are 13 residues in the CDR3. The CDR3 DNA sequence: TGTGCCAGCAGTTTATTGGCAGGGGTAGGCTACACCTTC. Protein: CASSLLAGVGYTF.

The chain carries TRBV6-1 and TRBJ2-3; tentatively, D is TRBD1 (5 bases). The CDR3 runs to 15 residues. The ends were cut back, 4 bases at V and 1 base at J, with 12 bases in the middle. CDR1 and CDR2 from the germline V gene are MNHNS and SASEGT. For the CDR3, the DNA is TGTGCCAGCAGTGGCAGGGTTGGGGGCACAGATACGCAGTATTTT. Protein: CASSGRVGGTDTQYF.

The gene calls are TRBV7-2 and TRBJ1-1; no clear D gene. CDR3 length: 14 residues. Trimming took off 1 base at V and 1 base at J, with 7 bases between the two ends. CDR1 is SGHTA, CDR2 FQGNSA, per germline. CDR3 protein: CASSLGARNTEAFF. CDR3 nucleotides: TGTGCCAGCAGCTTAGGGGCGAGGAACACTGAAGCTTTCTTT.

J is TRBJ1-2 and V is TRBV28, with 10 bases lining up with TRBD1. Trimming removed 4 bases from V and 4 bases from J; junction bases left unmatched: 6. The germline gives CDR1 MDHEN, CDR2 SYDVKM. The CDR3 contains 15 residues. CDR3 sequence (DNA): TGTGCCAGCAGTTCCGACAGGGGGCAGGTCTATGGCTACACCTTC. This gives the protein CASSSDRGQVYGYTF.

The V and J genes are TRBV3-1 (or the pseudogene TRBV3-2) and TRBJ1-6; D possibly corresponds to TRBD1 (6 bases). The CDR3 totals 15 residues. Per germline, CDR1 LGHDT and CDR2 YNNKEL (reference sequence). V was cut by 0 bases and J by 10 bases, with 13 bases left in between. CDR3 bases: TGTGCCAGCAGCCAAGAATCAGGGGTCGGCTCACCCCTCCACTTT. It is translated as CASSQESGVGSPLHF.

The CDR3: CASSIGTGVGSPLHF. The CDR3 nucleotides are TGCGCCAGCAGCATCGGGACAGGGGTAGGTTCACCCCTCCACTTT. The chain joins TRBV5-1 to TRBJ1-6, with 10 bases identical to TRBD1. V lost 4 bases and J lost 9; bases outside the gene matches: 7. The CDR3 runs to 15 residues. CDR1 and CDR2 from the germline V gene are SGHRS and YFSETQ.

CDR3 amino acids: CASSSIAGRLGYEQYF. The DNA of the CDR3 is TGTGCCAGCAGTTCAATAGCGGGGAGGTTGGGTTACGAGCAGTACTTC. V usage is TRBV6-5 and J usage is TRBJ2-7; 8 nucleotides agree with TRBD2. The germline V gene has CDR1 MNHEY and CDR2 SVGAGI. This CDR3 region has 16 residues. V shed 4 bases and J 4 bases; nucleotides not matched to a gene: 12.

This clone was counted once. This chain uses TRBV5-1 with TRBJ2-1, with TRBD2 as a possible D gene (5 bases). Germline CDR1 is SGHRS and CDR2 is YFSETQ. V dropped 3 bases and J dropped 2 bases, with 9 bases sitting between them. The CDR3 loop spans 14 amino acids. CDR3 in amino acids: CASSSGETYNEQFF. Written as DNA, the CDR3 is TGCGCCAGCAGCTCCGGGGAAACCTACAATGAGCAGTTCTTC.

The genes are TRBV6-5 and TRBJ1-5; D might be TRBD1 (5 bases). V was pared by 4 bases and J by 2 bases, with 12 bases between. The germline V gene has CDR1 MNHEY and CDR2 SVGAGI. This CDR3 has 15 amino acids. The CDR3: CASSFDSLGNQPQHF. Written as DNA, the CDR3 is TGTGCCAGCAGTTTCGACAGTTTGGGCAATCAGCCCCAGCATTTT.

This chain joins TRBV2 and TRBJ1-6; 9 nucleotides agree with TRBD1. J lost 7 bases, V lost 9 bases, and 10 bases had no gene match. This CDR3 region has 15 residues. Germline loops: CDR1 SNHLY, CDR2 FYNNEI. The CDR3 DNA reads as TGTGCCAGGAACGAACAGGGGGCTTCGAATTCACCCCTCCACTTT. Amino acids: CARNEQGASNSPLHF. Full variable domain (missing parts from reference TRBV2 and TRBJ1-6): EPEVTQTPSHQVTQMGQEVILRCVPISNHLYFYWYRQILGQKVEFLVSFYNNEISEKSEIFDDQFSVERPDGSNFTLKIRSTKLEDSAMYFCARNEQGASNSPLHFGNGTRLTVT.

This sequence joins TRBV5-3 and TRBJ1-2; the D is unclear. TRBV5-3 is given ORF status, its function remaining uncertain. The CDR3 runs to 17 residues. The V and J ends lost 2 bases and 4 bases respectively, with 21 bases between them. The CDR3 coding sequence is TGTGCCAGAAGCTTTAGTGAAGGCTATAACTATATCTATGGCTACACCTTC. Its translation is CARSFSEGYNYIYGYTF.

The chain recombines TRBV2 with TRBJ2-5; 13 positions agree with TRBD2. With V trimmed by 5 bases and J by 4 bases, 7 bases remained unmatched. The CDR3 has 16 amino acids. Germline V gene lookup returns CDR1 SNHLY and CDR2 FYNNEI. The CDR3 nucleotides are TGTGCCAGCAGTATAGGACTAGCGGGGGACAGAGAGACCCAGTACTTC. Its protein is CASSIGLAGDRETQYF.

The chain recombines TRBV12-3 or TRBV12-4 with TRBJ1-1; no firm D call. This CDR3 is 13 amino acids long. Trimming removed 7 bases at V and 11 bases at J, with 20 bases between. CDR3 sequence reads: CASTTQRSRRAFF. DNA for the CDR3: TGTGCCAGCACCACTCAGCGCTCTCGGAGGGCTTTCTTT.